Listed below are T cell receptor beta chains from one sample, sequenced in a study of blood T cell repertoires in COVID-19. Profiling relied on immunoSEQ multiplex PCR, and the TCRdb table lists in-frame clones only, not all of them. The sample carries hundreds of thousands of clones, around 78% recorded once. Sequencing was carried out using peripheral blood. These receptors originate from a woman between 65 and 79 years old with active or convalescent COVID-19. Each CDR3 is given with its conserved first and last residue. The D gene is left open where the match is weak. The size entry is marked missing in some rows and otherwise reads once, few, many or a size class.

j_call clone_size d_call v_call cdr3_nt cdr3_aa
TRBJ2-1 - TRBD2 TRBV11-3 TGTGCCAGCAGCCCTGGGGGGAGGGGCCTCTACAATGAGCAGTTCTTC CASSPGGRGLYNEQFF
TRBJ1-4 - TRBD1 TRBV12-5 TGTGCTAGTGGTTCCACCGGACAGGCGGAAAAACTGTTTTTT CASGSTGQAEKLFF
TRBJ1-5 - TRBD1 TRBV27 TGTGCCAGCAGTTCCGTCCGGACAGGGTTCGGTAGGAGCAATCAGCCCCAGCATTTT CASSSVRTGFGRSNQPQHF
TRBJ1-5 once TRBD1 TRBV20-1 TGCAGTGCTAGTAGGGACAGGGTGCAGCCCCAGCATTTT CSASRDRVQPQHF
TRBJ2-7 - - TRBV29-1 TGCAGCGTTGAAACCGACAGGACCTACGAGCAGTACTTC CSVETDRTYEQYF
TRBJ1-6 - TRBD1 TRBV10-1 TGCGCCAGCAGTACTGGACAGGGTTATTCACCCCTCCACTTT CASSTGQGYSPLHF
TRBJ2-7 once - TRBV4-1 TGCGCCAGCAGCCAAGAACGGGGCGAGCAGTACTTC CASSQERGEQYF
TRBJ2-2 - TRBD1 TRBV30 TGTGCCTGGAGACAGGGGCCCGGGGAGCTGTTTTTT CAWRQGPGELFF
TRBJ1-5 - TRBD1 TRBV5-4 TGTGCCAGCAGCTTCGGGACAGGGATGGGTCAGCCCCAGCATTTT CASSFGTGMGQPQHF
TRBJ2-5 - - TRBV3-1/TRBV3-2 TGTGCCAGCAGTCCGACTAGACAAGAGACCCAGTACTTC CASSPTRQETQYF
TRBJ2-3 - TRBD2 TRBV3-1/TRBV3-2 TGTGCCAGCAGCCAGGGAGGGACAGATACGCAGTATTTT CASSQGGTDTQYF
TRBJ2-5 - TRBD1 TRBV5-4 TGTGCCAGCAGTTTGACAGGGGGCGGGGAGACCCAGTACTTC CASSLTGGGETQYF
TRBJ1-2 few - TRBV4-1 TGCGCCAGCAGCCAGATACCCGGGACTGGCTATGGCTACACCTTC CASSQIPGTGYGYTF
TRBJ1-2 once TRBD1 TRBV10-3 TGTGCCATCAGTGAACTCCTACAGGGGTTGGATGGCTACACCTTC CAISELLQGLDGYTF
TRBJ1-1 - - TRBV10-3 TGTGCCACAACATACGAGGAGAGGGCTGAAGCTTTCTTT CATTYEERAEAFF
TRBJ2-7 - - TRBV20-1 TGCAGTCCCCGCCAGGGTGACGAGCAGTACTTC CSPRQGDEQYF
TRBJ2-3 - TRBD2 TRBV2 TGTGCCAGCAGTGAGTCTAGCGGGGGGGCGGATACGCAGTATTTT CASSESSGGADTQYF
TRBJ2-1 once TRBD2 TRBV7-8 TGTGCCAGCAGCTTGGGGGGACTAGCGGGATGGGGTGTTCCCAATGAGCAGTTCTTC CASSLGGLAGWGVPNEQFF
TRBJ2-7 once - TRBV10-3 TGTGCCATCAGTGGGGGGGGCCTCCGGCAGTACTTC CAISGGGLRQYF
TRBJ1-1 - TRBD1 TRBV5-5 TGTGCCAGCAGCATCGACAGGGGCGGCACTGAAGCTTTCTTT CASSIDRGGTEAFF
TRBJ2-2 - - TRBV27 TGTGCCAGCAACGCTTTTATTGGGACTGCGAACACCGGGGAGCTGTTTTTT CASNAFIGTANTGELFF
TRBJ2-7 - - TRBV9 TGTGCCAGCAGCATACTCCCGGACAGTTCCTACGAGCAGTACTTC CASSILPDSSYEQYF
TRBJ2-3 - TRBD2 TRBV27 TGTGCCAGCAGCCCCAGGAGCGGGAATACAGATACGCAGTATTTT CASSPRSGNTDTQYF
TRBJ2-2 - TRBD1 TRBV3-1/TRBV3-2 TGTGCCAGCAGCCCGGGGGACAGGGGGCATAACGGGGAGCTGTTTTTT CASSPGDRGHNGELFF
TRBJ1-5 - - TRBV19 TGTGCCAGTAGTATTGGTCCCTCAGGTCAGCCCCAGCATTTT CASSIGPSGQPQHF
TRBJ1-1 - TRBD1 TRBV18 TGTGCCAGCTCACCACTCGACAGGGGGCGACGGAACACTGAAGCTTTCTTT CASSPLDRGRRNTEAFF
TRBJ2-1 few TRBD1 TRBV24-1 TGTGCCACCAGTGCTACAGGGGTCAATGAGCAGTTCTTC CATSATGVNEQFF
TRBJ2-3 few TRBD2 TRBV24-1 TGTGCCACCAGTGAATCTGGACTAGCCACCACAGATACGCAGTATTTT CATSESGLATTDTQYF
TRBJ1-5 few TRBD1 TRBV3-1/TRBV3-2 TGTGCCAGCAGCCCGGACACCAGGGGGGCTGGCAATCAGCCCCAGCATTTT CASSPDTRGAGNQPQHF
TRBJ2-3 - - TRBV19 TGTGCCAGTAGTATGTCGTCAGCCACAGGCACAGATACGCAGTATTTT CASSMSSATGTDTQYF
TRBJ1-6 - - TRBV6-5 TGTGCCAGCAGTTACTCTGCAAACGGGGTTTCACCCCTCCACTTT CASSYSANGVSPLHF
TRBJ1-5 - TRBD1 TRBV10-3 TGTGCCATCAGTGATTCCGACAGGGGATATCAGCCCCAGCATTTT CAISDSDRGYQPQHF
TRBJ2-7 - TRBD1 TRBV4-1 TGCGCCAGCAGCCAACGTGGGACAGGCCAATACGAGCAGTACTTC CASSQRGTGQYEQYF
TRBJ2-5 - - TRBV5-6 TGTGCCAGCAGCTTGGCAGGTGGGCAGACCCAGTACTTC CASSLAGGQTQYF
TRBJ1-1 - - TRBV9 TGTGCCAGCAGCGTACAGTGGAACACTGAAGCTTTCTTT CASSVQWNTEAFF
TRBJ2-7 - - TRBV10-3 TGTGCCATCAGTGAGTCGGCAGGACAGACCTACGAGCAGTACTTC CAISESAGQTYEQYF
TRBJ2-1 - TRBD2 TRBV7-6 TGTGCCAGCAGCCCGAGGACTAGCGGGAGGTACAATGAGCAGTTCTTC CASSPRTSGRYNEQFF
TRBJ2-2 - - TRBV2 TGTGCCAGCAGGGAACAGGGGGAGCTGTTTTTT CASREQGELFF
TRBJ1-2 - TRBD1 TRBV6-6 TGTGCCAGCAGACGCAGGGGGATAGACTATGGCTACACCTTC CASRRRGIDYGYTF
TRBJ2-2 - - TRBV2 TGTGCCAGCAGTTCACAGAGTAACACCGGGGAGCTGTTTTTT CASSSQSNTGELFF